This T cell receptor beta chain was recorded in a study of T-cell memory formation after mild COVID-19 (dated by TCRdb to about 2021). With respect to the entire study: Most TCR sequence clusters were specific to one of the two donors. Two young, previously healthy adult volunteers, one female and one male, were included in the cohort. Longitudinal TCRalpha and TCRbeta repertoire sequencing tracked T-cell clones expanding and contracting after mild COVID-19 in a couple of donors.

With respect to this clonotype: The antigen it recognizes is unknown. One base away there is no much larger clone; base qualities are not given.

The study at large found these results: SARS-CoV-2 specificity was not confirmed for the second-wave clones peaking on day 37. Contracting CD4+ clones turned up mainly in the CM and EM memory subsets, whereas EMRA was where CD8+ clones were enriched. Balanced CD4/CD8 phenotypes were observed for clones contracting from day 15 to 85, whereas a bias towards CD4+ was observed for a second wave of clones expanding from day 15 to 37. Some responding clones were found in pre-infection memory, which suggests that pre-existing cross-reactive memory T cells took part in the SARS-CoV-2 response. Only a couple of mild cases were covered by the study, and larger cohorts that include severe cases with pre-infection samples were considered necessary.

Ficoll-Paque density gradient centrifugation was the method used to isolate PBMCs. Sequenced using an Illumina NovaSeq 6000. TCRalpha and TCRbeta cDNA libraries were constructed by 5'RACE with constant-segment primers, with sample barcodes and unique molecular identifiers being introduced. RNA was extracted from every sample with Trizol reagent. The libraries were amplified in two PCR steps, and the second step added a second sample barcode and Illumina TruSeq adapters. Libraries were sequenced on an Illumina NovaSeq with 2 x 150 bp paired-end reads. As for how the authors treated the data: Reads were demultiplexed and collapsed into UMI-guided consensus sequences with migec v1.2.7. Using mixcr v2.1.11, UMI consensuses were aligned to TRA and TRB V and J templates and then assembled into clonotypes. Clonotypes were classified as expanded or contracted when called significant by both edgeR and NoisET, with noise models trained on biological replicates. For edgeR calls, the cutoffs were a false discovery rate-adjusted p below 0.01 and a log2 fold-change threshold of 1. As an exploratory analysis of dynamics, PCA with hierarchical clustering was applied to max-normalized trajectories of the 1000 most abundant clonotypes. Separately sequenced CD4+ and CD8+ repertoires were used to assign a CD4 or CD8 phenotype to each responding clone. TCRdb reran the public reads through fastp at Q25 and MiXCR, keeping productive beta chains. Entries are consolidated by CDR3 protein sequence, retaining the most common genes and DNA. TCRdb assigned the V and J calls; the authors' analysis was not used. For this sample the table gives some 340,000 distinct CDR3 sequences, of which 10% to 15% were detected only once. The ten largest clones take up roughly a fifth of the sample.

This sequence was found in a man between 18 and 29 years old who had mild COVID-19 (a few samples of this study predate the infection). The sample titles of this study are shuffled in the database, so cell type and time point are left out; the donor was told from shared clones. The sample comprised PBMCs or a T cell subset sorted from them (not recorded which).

The DNA is as follows: TGTGCCAGCAGCCGGGGACATTTGGGGGAAAAACTGTTTTTT. Its protein product is CASSRGHLGEKLFF. The chain is encoded by TRBV7-9 joined to TRBJ1-4; the D gene is possibly TRBD1, with 6 bases matching. V is pared back by 5 bases and J by 8 bases, with 15 bases lying between the germline termini. According to the germline V gene (reference sequence), CDR1 reads SEHNR and CDR2 reads FQNEAQ. The CDR3 has 14 amino acids, counting the end cysteine and phenylalanine. Solely the CDR3 DNA is kept, with 42 bases framed from the first base.